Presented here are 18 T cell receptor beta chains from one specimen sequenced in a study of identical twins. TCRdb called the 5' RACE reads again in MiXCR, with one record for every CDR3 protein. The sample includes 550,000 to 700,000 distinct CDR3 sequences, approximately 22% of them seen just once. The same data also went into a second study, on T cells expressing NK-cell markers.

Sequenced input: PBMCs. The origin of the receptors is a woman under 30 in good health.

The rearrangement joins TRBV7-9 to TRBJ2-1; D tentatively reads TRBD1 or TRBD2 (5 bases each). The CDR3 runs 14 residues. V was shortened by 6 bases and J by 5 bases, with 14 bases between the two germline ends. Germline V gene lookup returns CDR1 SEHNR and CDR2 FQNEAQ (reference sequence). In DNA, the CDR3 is TGTGCCAGCAGGAACGGGACCCGGAACAATGAGCAGTTCTTC. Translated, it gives CASRNGTRNNEQFF.

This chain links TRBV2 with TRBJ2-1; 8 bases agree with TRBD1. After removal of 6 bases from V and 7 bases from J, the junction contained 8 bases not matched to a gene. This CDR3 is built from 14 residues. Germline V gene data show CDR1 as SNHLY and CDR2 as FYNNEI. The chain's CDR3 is CASRATGVLNEQFF. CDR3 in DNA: TGTGCCAGCAGGGCGACAGGGGTTTTGAATGAGCAGTTCTTC.

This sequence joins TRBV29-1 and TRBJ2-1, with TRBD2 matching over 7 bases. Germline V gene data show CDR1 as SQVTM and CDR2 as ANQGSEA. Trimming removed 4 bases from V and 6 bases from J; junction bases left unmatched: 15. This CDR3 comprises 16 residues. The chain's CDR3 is CSVAQVAAGQRNEQFF. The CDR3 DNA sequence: TGCAGCGTTGCCCAGGTGGCAGCGGGGCAGCGCAATGAGCAGTTCTTC.

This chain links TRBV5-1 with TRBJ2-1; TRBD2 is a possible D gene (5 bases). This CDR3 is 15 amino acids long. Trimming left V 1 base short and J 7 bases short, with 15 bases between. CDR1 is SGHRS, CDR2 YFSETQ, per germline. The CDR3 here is CASSLSGPLNNEQFF. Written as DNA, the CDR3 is TGCGCCAGCAGCTTGAGCGGACCCTTGAATAATGAGCAGTTCTTC.

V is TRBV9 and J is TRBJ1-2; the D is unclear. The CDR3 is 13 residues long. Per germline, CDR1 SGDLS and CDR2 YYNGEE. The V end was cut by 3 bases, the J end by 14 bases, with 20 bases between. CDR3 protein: CASSAGDRVGKTF. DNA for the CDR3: TGTGCCAGCAGCGCCGGGGATAGGGTCGGAAAGACCTTC.

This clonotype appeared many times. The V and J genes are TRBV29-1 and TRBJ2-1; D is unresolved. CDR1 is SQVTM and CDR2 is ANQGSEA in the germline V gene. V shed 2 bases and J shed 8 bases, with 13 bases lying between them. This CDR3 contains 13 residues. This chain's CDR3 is CSVENQQVDEQFF. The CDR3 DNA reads TGCAGCGTTGAAAACCAGCAGGTCGATGAGCAGTTCTTC.

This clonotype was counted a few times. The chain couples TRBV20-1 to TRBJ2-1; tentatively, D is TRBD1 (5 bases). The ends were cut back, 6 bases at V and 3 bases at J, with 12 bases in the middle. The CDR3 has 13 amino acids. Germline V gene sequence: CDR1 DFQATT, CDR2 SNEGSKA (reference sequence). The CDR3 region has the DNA TGCAGTGCGAGAACAGGCTTCTACAATGAGCAGTTCTTC. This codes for CSARTGFYNEQFF.

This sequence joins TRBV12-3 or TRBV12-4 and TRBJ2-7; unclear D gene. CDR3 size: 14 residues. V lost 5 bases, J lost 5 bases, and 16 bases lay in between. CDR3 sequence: CASSPFWAGNEQYF. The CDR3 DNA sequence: TGTGCCAGCAGTCCCTTTTGGGCCGGAAACGAGCAGTACTTC.

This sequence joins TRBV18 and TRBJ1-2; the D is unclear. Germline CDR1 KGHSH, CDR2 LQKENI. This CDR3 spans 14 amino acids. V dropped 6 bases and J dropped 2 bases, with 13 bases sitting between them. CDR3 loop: CASSGTASNYGYTF. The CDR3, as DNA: TGTGCCAGCTCGGGAACCGCCTCCAACTATGGCTACACCTTC.

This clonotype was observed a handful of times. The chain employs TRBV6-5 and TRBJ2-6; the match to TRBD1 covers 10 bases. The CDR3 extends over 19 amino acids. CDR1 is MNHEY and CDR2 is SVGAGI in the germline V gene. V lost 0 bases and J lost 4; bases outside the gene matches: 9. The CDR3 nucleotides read TGTGCCAGCAGTTACTCGGGGACAGGGGAATTTCTGGGGGCCAACGTCCTGACTTTC. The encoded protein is CASSYSGTGEFLGANVLTF.

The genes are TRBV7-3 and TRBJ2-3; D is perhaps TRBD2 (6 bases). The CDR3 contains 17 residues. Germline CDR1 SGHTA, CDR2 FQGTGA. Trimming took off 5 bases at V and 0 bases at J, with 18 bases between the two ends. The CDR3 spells CASSPSQVAASTDTQYF. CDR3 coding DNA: TGTGCCAGCAGCCCATCTCAGGTAGCGGCTAGCACAGATACGCAGTATTTT.

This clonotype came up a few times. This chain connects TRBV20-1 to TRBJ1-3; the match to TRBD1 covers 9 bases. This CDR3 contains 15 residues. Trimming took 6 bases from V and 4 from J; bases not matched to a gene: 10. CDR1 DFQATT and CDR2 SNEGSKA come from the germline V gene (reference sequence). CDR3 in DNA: TGCAGTGCCCCGGGACAGGGAAAATCCGGAAACACCATATATTTT. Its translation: CSAPGQGKSGNTIYF.

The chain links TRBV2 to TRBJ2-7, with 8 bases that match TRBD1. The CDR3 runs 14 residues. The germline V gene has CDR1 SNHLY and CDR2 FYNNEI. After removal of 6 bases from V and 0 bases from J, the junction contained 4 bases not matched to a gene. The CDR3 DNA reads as TGTGCCAGCAGAGAGGACAGGGACTCCTACGAGCAGTACTTC. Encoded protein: CASREDRDSYEQYF.

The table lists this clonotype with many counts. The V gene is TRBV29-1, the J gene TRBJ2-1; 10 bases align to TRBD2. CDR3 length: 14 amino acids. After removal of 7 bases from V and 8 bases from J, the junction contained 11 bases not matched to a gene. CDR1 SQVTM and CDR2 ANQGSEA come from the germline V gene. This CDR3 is CSAEGLARGDEQFF. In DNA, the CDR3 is TGCAGCGCCGAGGGACTAGCGAGAGGGGATGAGCAGTTCTTC.

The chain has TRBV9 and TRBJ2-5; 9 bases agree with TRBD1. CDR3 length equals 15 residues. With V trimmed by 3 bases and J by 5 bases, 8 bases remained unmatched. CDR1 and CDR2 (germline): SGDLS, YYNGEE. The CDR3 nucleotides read TGTGCCAGCAGCGGCCGGGACAGGGTTCCGGAGACCCAGTACTTC. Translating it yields CASSGRDRVPETQYF.

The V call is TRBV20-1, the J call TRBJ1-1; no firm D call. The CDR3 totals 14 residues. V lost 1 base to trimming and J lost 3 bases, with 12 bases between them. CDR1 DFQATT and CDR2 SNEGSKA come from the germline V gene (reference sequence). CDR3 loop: CSARGLDRDTEAFF. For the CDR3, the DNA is TGCAGTGCTAGAGGCTTGGATCGGGACACTGAAGCTTTCTTT.

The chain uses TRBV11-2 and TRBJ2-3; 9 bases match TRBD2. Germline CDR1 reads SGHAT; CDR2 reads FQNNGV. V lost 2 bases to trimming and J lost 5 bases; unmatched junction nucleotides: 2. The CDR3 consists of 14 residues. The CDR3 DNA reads TGTGCCAGCAGCTTACTAGCGGGACAAGATACGCAGTATTTT. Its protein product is CASSLLAGQDTQYF.

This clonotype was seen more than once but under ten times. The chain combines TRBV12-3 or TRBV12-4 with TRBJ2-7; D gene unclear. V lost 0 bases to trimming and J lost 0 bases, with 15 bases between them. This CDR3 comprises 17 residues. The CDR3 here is CASSLARLAASSYEQYF. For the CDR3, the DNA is TGTGCCAGCAGTTTAGCGCGGTTAGCCGCAAGCTCCTACGAGCAGTACTTC.